This TCR beta chain was found in a study of blood T cell repertoires in COVID-19. Across the study: There were acute and convalescent COVID-19 samples, and they came from the United States, Italy and Spain. In each case, the material was cDNA or gDNA derived from T cells, B-cell-depleted T cells, or PBMCs.

Produced via immunoSEQ multiplex PCR; TCRdb's table is partial and in-frame only. The sample lists about 68,000 clones, around 82% occurring once. CDR1 SGHRS and CDR2 YFSETQ come from the germline V gene. J was trimmed by 4 bases and V by 0 bases; bases with no gene match: 6. This CDR3 has 17 residues. This TCR was sampled from a man aged 50-59 years with active COVID-19. Sequences were obtained from peripheral blood. The gene calls are TRBV5-1 and TRBJ2-7; 14 positions agree with TRBD2. As DNA, the CDR3 is TGCGCCAGCAGCTTGGTGTCGGGACTAGCGGGAGAGTACGAGCAGTACTTC. Encoded protein: CASSLVSGLAGEYEQYF.